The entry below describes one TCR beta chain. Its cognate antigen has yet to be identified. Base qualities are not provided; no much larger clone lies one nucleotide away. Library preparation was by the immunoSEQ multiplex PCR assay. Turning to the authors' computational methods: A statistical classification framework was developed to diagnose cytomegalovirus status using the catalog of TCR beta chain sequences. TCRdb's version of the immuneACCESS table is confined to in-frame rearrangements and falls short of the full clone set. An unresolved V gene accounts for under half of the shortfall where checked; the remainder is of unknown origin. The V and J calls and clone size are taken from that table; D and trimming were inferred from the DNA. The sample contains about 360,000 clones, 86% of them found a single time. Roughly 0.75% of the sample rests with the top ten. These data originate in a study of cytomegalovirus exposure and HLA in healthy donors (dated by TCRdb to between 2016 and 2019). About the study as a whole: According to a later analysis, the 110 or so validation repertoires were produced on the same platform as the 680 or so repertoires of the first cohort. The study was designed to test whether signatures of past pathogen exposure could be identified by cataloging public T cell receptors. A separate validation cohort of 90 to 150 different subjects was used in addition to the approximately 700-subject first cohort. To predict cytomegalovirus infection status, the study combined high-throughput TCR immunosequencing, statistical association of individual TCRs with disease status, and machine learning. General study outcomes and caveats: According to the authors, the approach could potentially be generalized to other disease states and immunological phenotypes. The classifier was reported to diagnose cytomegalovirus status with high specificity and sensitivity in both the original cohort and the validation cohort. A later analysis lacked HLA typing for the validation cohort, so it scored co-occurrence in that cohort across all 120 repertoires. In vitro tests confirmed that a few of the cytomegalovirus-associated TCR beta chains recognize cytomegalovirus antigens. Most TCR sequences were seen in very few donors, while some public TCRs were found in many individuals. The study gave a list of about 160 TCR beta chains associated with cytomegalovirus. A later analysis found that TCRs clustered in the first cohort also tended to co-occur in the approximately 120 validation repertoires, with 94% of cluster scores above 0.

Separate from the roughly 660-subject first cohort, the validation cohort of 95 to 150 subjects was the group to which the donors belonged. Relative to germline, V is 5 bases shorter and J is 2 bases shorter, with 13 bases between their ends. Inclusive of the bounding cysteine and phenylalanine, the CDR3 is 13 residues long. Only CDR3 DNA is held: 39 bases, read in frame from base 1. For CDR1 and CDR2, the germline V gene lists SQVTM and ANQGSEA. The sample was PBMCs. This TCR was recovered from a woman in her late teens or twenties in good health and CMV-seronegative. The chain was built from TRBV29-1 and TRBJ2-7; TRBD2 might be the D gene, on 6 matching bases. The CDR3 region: CSVSGGLPYEQYF. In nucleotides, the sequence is TGCAGCGTTTCCGGGGGTCTTCCCTACGAGCAGTACTTC.